This T cell receptor beta chain was captured by sequencing in a study of human T cells and chemical hapten exposure. Whole-study findings and limits: Among TCRs, those above 1 in 1000 frequency were unaffected by DPC sensitization.

Time point described: healthy volunteer bleed at 2 weeks. Unfractionated whole blood yielded total RNA. Germline V gene data show CDR1 as SGDLS and CDR2 as YYNGEE. The CDR3 spans 14 residues. V shed 0 bases and J shed 2 bases, with 7 bases lying between them. The library attached unique molecular identifiers to individual cDNA molecules. TCRdb reprocessed the RACE reads with MiXCR, giving one entry per CDR3 protein. Among about 46,000 distinct CDR3 sequences listed, roughly 4% were seen once. A remark on this clonotype: Its matching antigen is unknown.

This sequence originates from a female donor in good health. Some clones in this sample may be carry-over from other donors' samples. The specimen was whole blood. The chain uses TRBV9 and TRBJ2-3; D ambiguous. CDR3 sequence (DNA): TGTGCCAGCAGCGTAGAGGCTTACACAGATACGCAGTATTTT. Encoded protein: CASSVEAYTDTQYF.